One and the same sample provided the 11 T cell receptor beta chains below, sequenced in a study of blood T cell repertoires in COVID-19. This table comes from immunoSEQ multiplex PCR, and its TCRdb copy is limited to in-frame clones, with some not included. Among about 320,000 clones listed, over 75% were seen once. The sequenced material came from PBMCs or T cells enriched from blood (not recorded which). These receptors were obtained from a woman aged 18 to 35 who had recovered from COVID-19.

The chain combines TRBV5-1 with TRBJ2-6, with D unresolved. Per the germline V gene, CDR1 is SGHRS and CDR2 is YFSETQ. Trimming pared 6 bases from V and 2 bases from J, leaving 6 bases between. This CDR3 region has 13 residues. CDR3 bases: TGCGCCAGCACAGATCCTGGGGCCAACGTCCTGACTTTC. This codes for CASTDPGANVLTF.

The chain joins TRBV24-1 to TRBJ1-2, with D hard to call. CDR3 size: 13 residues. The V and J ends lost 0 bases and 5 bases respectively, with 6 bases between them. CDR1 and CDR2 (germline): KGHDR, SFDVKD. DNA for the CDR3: TGTGCCACCAGTGATTTGCACGGTTATGGCTACACCTTC. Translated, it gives CATSDLHGYGYTF.

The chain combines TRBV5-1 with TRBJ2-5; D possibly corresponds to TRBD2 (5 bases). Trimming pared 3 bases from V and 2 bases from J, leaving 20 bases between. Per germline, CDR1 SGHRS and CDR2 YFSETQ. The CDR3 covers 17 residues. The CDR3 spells CASSSSDLISVQETQYF. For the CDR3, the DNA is TGCGCCAGCAGCTCAAGCGACCTAATTAGCGTACAAGAGACCCAGTACTTC.

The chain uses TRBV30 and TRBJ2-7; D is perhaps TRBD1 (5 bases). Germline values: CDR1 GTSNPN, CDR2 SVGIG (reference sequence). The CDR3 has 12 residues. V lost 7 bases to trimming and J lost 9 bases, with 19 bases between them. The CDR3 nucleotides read TGTGCCTTGCTCCGCGTTCAGGGCGGGCAGTACTTC. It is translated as CALLRVQGGQYF.

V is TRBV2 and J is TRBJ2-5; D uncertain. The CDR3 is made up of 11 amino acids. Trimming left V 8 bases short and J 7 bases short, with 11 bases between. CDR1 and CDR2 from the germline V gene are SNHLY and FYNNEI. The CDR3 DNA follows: TGTGCCAGCCACCAGGTCGGGACCCAGTACTTC. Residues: CASHQVGTQYF. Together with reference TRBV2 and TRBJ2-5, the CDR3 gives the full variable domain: EPEVTQTPSHQVTQMGQEVILRCVPISNHLYFYWYRQILGQKVEFLVSFYNNEISEKSEIFDDQFSVERPDGSNFTLKIRSTKLEDSAMYFCASHQVGTQYFGPGTRLLVL.

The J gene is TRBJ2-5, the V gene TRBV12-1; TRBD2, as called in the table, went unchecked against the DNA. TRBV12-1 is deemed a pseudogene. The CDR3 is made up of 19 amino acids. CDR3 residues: CASSLDVGLAGARQETQYF. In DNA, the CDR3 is TGTGCCAGCAGCTTAGACGTTGGACTAGCGGGAGCGCGGCAAGAGACCCAGTACTTC.

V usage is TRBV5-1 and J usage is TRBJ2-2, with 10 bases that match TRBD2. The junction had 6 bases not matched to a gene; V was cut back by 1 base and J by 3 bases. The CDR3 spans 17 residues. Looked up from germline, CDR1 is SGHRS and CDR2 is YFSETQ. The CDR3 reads CASSLLASGSYTGELFF. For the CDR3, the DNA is TGCGCCAGCAGCTTGTTGGCTAGCGGGAGTTACACCGGGGAGCTGTTTTTT.

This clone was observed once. The CDR3 DNA reads TGTGCCACCAGTGATAGCGGGAGCCCCAACAATGAGCAGTTCTTC. Translation: CATSDSGSPNNEQFF. The chain uses TRBV24-1 and TRBJ2-1; TRBD2 aligns across 8 bases. Germline CDR1 reads KGHDR; CDR2 reads SFDVKD. Germline trimming cut 3 bases from V and 5 bases from J; bases unmatched to any gene: 5. The CDR3 totals 15 residues.

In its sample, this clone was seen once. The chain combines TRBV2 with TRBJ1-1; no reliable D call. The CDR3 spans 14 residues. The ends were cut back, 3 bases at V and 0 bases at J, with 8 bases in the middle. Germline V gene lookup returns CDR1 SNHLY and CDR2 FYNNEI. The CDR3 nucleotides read TGTGCCAGCAGTGATACACCCATGAACACTGAAGCTTTCTTT. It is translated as CASSDTPMNTEAFF.

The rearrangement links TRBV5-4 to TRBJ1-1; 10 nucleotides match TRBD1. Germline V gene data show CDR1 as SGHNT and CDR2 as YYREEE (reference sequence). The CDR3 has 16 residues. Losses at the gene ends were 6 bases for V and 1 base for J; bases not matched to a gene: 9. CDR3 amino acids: CASNSDRGGGNTEAFF. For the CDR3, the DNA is TGTGCCAGCAACTCGGACAGGGGGGGAGGGAACACTGAAGCTTTCTTT.

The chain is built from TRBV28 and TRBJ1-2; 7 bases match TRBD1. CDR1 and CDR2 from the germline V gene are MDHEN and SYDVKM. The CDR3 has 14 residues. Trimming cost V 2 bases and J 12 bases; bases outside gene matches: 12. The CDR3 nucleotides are TGTGCCAGCAGTTTAGGGACAGACGTGCCATCTGACACCTTC. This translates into CASSLGTDVPSDTF.